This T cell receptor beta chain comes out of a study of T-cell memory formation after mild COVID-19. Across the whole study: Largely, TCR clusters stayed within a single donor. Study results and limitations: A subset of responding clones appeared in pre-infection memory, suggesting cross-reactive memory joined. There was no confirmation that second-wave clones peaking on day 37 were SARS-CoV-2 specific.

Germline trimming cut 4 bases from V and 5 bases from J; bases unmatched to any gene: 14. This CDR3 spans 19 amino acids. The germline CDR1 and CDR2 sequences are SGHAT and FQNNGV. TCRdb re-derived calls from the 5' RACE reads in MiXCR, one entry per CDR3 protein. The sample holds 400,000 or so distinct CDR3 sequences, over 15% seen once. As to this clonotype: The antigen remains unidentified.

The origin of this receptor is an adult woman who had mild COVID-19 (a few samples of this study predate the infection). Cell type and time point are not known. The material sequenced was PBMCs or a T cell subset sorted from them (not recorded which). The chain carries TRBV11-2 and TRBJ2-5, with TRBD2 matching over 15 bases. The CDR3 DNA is TGTGCCAGCAGCTCTCCCGGACTAGCGGGAGGGAATTTGCGTGAGACCCAGTACTTC. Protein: CASSSPGLAGGNLRETQYF.